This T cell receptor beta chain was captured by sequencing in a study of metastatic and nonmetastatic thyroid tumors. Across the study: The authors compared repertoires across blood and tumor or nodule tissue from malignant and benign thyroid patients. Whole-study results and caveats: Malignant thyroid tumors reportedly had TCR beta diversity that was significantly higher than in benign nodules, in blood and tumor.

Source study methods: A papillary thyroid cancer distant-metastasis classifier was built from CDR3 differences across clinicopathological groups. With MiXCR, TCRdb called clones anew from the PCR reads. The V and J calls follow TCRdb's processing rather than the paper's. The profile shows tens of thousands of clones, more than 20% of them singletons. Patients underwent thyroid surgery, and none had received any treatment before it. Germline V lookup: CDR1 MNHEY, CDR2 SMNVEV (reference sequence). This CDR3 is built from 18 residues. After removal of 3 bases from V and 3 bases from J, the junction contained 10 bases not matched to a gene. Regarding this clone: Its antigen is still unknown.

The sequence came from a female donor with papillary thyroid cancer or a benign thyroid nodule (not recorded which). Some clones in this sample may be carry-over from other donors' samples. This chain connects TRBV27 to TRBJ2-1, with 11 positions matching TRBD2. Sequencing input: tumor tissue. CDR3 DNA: TGTGCCAGCAGTTTTCATAGCGGGAGGGCCAGGGTCTACAATGAGCAGTTCTTC. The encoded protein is CASSFHSGRARVYNEQFF.